The 10 T cell receptor beta chains below come from one sample, sequenced in a study of blood T cell repertoires in COVID-19. Produced via immunoSEQ multiplex PCR; TCRdb's table is partial and in-frame only. The sample has 180,000 or so clones; about 87% are singletons. Material: peripheral blood. These receptors all stem from a man in his forties or fifties with active or convalescent COVID-19.

The gene calls are TRBV5-6 and TRBJ1-3; 7 nucleotides match TRBD1. V was pared by 4 bases and J by 0 bases, with 13 bases of the junction left unmatched. The CDR3 loop spans 18 amino acids. Germline loops: CDR1 SGHDT, CDR2 YYEEEE. DNA for the CDR3: TGTGCCAGCAGCCGGAGGTGGGACAGCCCGAGCTCTGGAAACACCATATATTTT. It codes for CASSRRWDSPSSGNTIYF.

This clone was seen only a few times. The gene calls are TRBV7-3 and TRBJ2-1; 8 bases align to TRBD2. Germline lookup yields CDR1 SGHTA and CDR2 FQGTGA. The CDR3 totals 15 residues. J gave up 7 bases and V 1 base, and 6 bases lay outside the gene matches. The CDR3: CASSLSGGTQNEQFF. The CDR3 DNA reads TGTGCCAGCAGCTTAAGCGGGGGGACGCAGAATGAGCAGTTCTTC.

The chain combines TRBV10-1 with TRBJ2-4; D possibly corresponds to TRBD2 (5 bases). The V gene lost 4 bases and the J gene lost 8 bases, with 12 bases spanning the gap. Germline assignment: CDR1 WNHNN and CDR2 SYGVQD (reference sequence). This CDR3 is built from 13 residues. The CDR3 bases are TGCGCCAGCAGTGTATCCGGGCGGGACATTCAGTACTTC. This gives the protein CASSVSGRDIQYF.

The chain carries TRBV6-5 and TRBJ1-2; possible D gene TRBD1, 5 bases. V shed 7 bases and J shed 3 bases, with 18 bases lying between them. CDR3 size: 15 residues. Germline-derived CDR1 and CDR2 are MNHEY and SVGAGI. The chain's CDR3 is CASNTQPGWDYGYTF. The CDR3 DNA reads as TGTGCCAGCAATACTCAACCAGGGTGGGACTATGGCTACACCTTC.

This clone appeared a few times. The chain joins TRBV7-2 to TRBJ1-6, with 9 bases identical to TRBD1. CDR3 size: 15 residues. Germline CDR1 reads SGHTA; CDR2 reads FQGNSA. After removal of 5 bases from V and 8 bases from J, the junction contained 7 bases not matched to a gene. The CDR3 reads CASSDTDRGYSPLHF. The CDR3 region has the DNA TGTGCCAGCAGCGACACAGACAGGGGGTATTCACCCCTCCACTTT.

V and J are TRBV11-2 and TRBJ2-7, with a tentative D call TRBD2 (5 bases). The CDR3 consists of 13 residues. Germline CDR1 is SGHAT and CDR2 is FQNNGV. Trimming cost V 9 bases and J 3 bases, with 15 bases left between them. The CDR3, as DNA: TGTGCCAGTTCCCCCCCCACTAGCTACGAGCAGTACTTC. Amino acids: CASSPPTSYEQYF.

CDR3 DNA sequence: TGTGCCAGCAGCGTAGTCGGGGGGTCTAGCACAGATACGCAGTATTTT. Its translation is CASSVVGGSSTDTQYF. V usage is TRBV11-2 and J usage is TRBJ2-3; TRBD2 matches 7 bases. The CDR3 is 16 amino acids. Germline V CDR1 and CDR2: SGHAT, FQNNGV. Trimming cost V 5 bases and J 0 bases; bases outside gene matches: 8.

This chain joins TRBV24-1 and TRBJ2-5; 7 nucleotides align to TRBD1. Germline V gene sequence: CDR1 KGHDR, CDR2 SFDVKD. The CDR3 spans 17 residues. V lost 1 base to trimming and J lost 3 bases; unmatched junction nucleotides: 10. The chain's CDR3 is CATSDFRQGIVEETQYF. CDR3 nucleotides: TGTGCCACCAGTGATTTCAGACAGGGAATTGTGGAAGAGACCCAGTACTTC.

This CDR3 is CASSRLAGENDEQYF. The CDR3 nucleotides read TGTGCCAGCAGCAGACTAGCGGGGGAAAACGACGAGCAGTACTTC. The rearrangement links TRBV7-3 to TRBJ2-7; 12 nucleotides line up with TRBD2. The CDR3 is made up of 15 amino acids. J was trimmed by 5 bases and V by 5 bases; bases with no gene match: 7. Germline CDR1 is SGHTA and CDR2 is FQGTGA.

This clone has just one count. The chain joins TRBV27 to TRBJ1-4, with D hard to call. Germline CDR1 MNHEY, CDR2 SMNVEV (reference sequence). The V gene lost 2 bases and the J gene lost 8 bases, with 12 bases spanning the gap. The CDR3 has 14 residues. CDR3 amino acids: CASSLRRSGEKLFF. CDR3 nucleotide sequence: TGTGCCAGCAGTTTACGCCGGTCGGGGGAAAAACTGTTTTTT.